The 27 T cell receptor beta chains listed next were all sequenced from one sample in a study of blood T cell repertoires in COVID-19. Generated by immunoSEQ multiplex PCR, the TCRdb table keeps only in-frame clones and is missing some. The sample consists of hundreds of thousands of clones, roughly four fifths of them appearing once. The specimen sequenced was PBMCs or T cells enriched from blood (not recorded which). The receptors were sampled from a man aged 40-55 years who had been exposed to COVID-19.

The chain is built from TRBV3-1 (or the pseudogene TRBV3-2) and TRBJ1-6; D not resolved. The CDR3 is 15 amino acids. Germline V gene lookup returns CDR1 LGHDT and CDR2 YNNKEL (reference sequence). V dropped 2 bases and J dropped 9 bases, with 14 bases sitting between them. CDR3 DNA sequence: TGTGCCAGCAGCCAAATGATGGGAACTAGTTCACCCCTCCACTTT. Translation gives CASSQMMGTSSPLHF.

The chain employs TRBV18 and TRBJ2-7; D possibly corresponds to TRBD1 (5 bases). The CDR3 is 15 residues long. Trimming took off 2 bases at V and 8 bases at J, with 19 bases between the two ends. Germline-derived CDR1 and CDR2 are KGHSH and LQKENI. CDR3 in amino acids: CASSPSGRTGYKQYF. The DNA for the CDR3 is TGTGCCAGCTCACCATCCGGTCGAACAGGTTACAAGCAGTACTTC.

J is TRBJ2-2 and V is TRBV3-1 (or the pseudogene TRBV3-2); 7 nucleotides match TRBD2. There are 16 residues in the CDR3. CDR1 is LGHDT and CDR2 is YNNKEL in the germline V gene (reference sequence). The junction had 9 bases not matched to a gene; V was cut back by 8 bases and J by 0 bases. The chain's CDR3 is CASSDSGTTNTGELFF. The CDR3, as DNA: TGTGCCAGCTCCGATTCCGGGACTACGAACACCGGGGAGCTGTTTTTT.

The J gene is TRBJ2-1, the V gene TRBV18; TRBD2 is a possible D gene (5 bases). The CDR3 extends over 16 amino acids. Trimming took off 0 bases at V and 7 bases at J, with 16 bases between the two ends. Germline V gene data show CDR1 as KGHSH and CDR2 as LQKENI. The CDR3 DNA sequence: TGTGCCAGCTCACCACCGGTACTCCCGACGGGGAATGAGCAGTTCTTC. Amino acids: CASSPPVLPTGNEQFF.

V usage is TRBV4-1 and J usage is TRBJ1-1; D unclear. CDR3 length: 14 residues. The germline gives CDR1 MGHRA, CDR2 YSYEKL. The V end lost 1 base, the J end lost 1 base, and 7 bases lay between the germline ends. The CDR3 sequence: CASSQVGGNTEAFF. CDR3 coding DNA: TGCGCCAGCAGCCAAGTAGGCGGGAACACTGAAGCTTTCTTT.

The genes are TRBV25-1 and TRBJ2-7; 12 nucleotides align to TRBD1. CDR3 size: 15 residues. V lost 4 bases to trimming and J lost 8 bases; unmatched junction nucleotides: 9. The germline V gene has CDR1 MGHDK and CDR2 SYGVNS. The CDR3 sequence: CASSAPGTGGRQQYF. In nucleotides, the CDR3 is TGTGCCAGCAGTGCTCCCGGGACAGGGGGCAGGCAGCAGTACTTC.

The V gene is TRBV10-3, the J gene TRBJ1-2; D is unclear. This CDR3 has 13 amino acids. In germline, CDR1 is ENHRY, CDR2 SYGVKD. Trimming pared 3 bases from V and 4 bases from J, leaving 9 bases between. CDR3: CAISESGRYGYTF. The CDR3 nucleotides read TGTGCCATCAGTGAATCGGGTCGCTATGGCTACACCTTC.

This chain uses TRBV24-1 with TRBJ2-7, with 9 positions matching TRBD1. CDR1 and CDR2 (germline): KGHDR, SFDVKD. The CDR3 spans 14 residues. The J segment lost 4 bases and the V segment lost 4 bases, leaving 4 bases of the junction unmatched. The CDR3 DNA reads as TGTGCCACCAGTGACCCGGACAGGGGATACGAGCAGTACTTC. Its protein is CATSDPDRGYEQYF.

CDR3 region: CASSFSRGGPYGYTF. The DNA of the CDR3 is TGTGCCAGCAGCTTCAGTAGGGGTGGACCCTATGGCTACACCTTC. The chain uses TRBV14 and TRBJ1-2; tentatively, D is TRBD1 (5 bases). The germline V gene has CDR1 SGHDN and CDR2 FVKESK. This CDR3 region has 15 residues. V was cut by 5 bases and J by 4 bases, with 17 bases left in between.

The chain recombines TRBV27 with TRBJ2-7; TRBD2 matches at 10 bases. The ends lost 5 bases at V and 3 bases at J; junction bases unmatched: 13. The CDR3 totals 17 residues. Looked up from germline, CDR1 is MNHEY and CDR2 is SMNVEV (reference sequence). CDR3 loop: CASSQWASGSANYEQYF. The DNA of the CDR3 is TGTGCCAGCAGTCAGTGGGCTAGCGGGAGCGCGAACTACGAGCAGTACTTC.

The gene calls are TRBV3-1 (or the pseudogene TRBV3-2) and TRBJ2-5; D uncertain. V gave up 0 bases and J gave up 7 bases, with 9 bases separating them. Germline-derived CDR1 and CDR2 are LGHDT and YNNKEL (reference sequence). This CDR3 region has 13 residues. CDR3 coding DNA: TGTGCCAGCAGCCAAGACCCGAGCGCGACCCAGTACTTC. This sequence encodes CASSQDPSATQYF.

V and J are TRBV5-8 and TRBJ1-2, with 9 bases that match TRBD1. CDR1 SGHTS and CDR2 YDEGEE come from the germline V gene. The CDR3 consists of 20 residues. V lost 0 bases and J lost 13; bases outside the gene matches: 28. CDR3 coding DNA: TGTGCCAGCAGCTTGGCCACCTATGTGACAGGGGGACTTGGGGCCCCCTCCGGCACCTTC. Protein product: CASSLATYVTGGLGAPSGTF.

The CDR3 is CASSLGEGSYNEQFF. In DNA form, the CDR3 reads TGTGCCAGCAGCTTAGGGGAGGGCTCCTACAATGAGCAGTTCTTC. The chain couples TRBV7-3 to TRBJ2-1; 7 bases align to TRBD2. CDR1 and CDR2 (germline): SGHTA, FQGTGA. The V and J ends lost 2 bases and 0 bases, in that order; junction bases with no gene match: 1. This CDR3 spans 15 amino acids.

Turning to this clone: The sample carries other DNA sequences with the same CDR3. The J gene is TRBJ1-5, the V gene TRBV7-3; D is undetermined. The ends were cut back, 2 bases at V and 4 bases at J, with 6 bases in the middle. This CDR3 spans 13 amino acids. In germline, CDR1 is SGHTA, CDR2 FQGTGA. The DNA for the CDR3 is TGTGCCAGCAGCTTATCCGGGAATCAGCCCCAGCATTTT. This sequence encodes CASSLSGNQPQHF.

This clone occurred once. The rearrangement joins TRBV5-4 to TRBJ2-7; TRBD2 matches 10 bases. The germline V gene encodes CDR1 SGHNT and CDR2 YYREEE (reference sequence). J gave up 4 bases and V 2 bases, and 9 bases lay outside the gene matches. The CDR3 spans 16 residues. The CDR3 DNA follows: TGTGCCAGCAGCTTCTACCCTATAGCGGGAGGATACGAGCAGTACTTC. Amino acid sequence: CASSFYPIAGGYEQYF. The full variable domain, completed using reference TRBV5-4 and TRBJ2-7, is ETGVTQSPTHLIKTRGQQVTLRCSSQSGHNTVSWYQQALGQGPQFIFQYYREEENGRGNFPPRFSGLQFPNYSSELNVNALELDDSALYLCASSFYPIAGGYEQYFGPGTRLTVT.

This chain connects TRBV14 to TRBJ1-2, with 9 bases aligning to TRBD1. The CDR3 is 19 amino acids. Trimming removed 4 bases from V and 4 bases from J; junction bases left unmatched: 19. The germline CDR1 and CDR2 sequences are SGHDN and FVKESK. CDR3 in amino acids: CASSLRTGTGTTRAYGYTF. The CDR3 region has the DNA TGTGCCAGCAGCCTTCGAACCGGGACAGGGACTACCAGGGCCTATGGCTACACCTTC.

CDR3 loop: CASSSGGAGERHEQYF. The DNA for the CDR3 is TGTGCCAGCAGTTCCGGCGGGGCGGGAGAGAGGCACGAGCAGTACTTC. The chain links TRBV27 to TRBJ2-7; 7 bases agree with TRBD2. The CDR3 contains 16 residues. V was pared by 4 bases and J by 5 bases, with 14 bases of the junction left unmatched. From germline, CDR1 is MNHEY and CDR2 SMNVEV (reference sequence).

The J gene is TRBJ2-7, the V gene TRBV19, with 12 bases matching TRBD2. Germline V CDR1 and CDR2: LNHDA, SQIVND (reference sequence). Unmatched junction bases numbered 15, after V lost 5 bases and J lost 7 bases. The CDR3 runs to 17 residues. The DNA for the CDR3 is TGTGCCAGTAGTCCAGGACTAGCGGGACGAAATGTGCGGGAGCAGTACTTC. Protein product: CASSPGLAGRNVREQYF.

The chain joins TRBV24-1 to TRBJ1-2; D unresolved. This CDR3 region has 12 residues. Trimming stripped 4 bases from V and 4 bases from J, with 6 bases between. Per the germline V gene, CDR1 is KGHDR and CDR2 is SFDVKD. The CDR3 DNA sequence: TGTGCCACCAGTGAAGCAGGCTATGGCTACACCTTC. Its protein product is CATSEAGYGYTF.

The genes are TRBV30 and TRBJ2-1, with 13 bases aligning to TRBD2. Germline values: CDR1 GTSNPN, CDR2 SVGIG (reference sequence). J lost 7 bases, V lost 5 bases, and 11 bases had no gene match. The CDR3 totals 16 residues. CDR3 sequence (DNA): TGTGCCTGGCAACTTCCGGGACTAGCGGGACGGAATGAGCAGTTCTTC. It encodes CAWQLPGLAGRNEQFF.

The gene calls are TRBV6-6 and TRBJ1-4; no firm D call. In germline, CDR1 is MNHNY, CDR2 SVGAGI (reference sequence). The CDR3 spans 13 residues. With 2 bases removed from V and 8 bases from J, the gap between germline ends came to 9 bases. The chain's CDR3 is CASSYSGEEKLFF. For the CDR3, the DNA is TGTGCCAGCAGTTACAGCGGGGAGGAAAAACTGTTTTTT.

This rearrangement joins TRBV20-1 to TRBJ2-7; 8 bases match TRBD2. CDR1 is DFQATT and CDR2 is SNEGSKA in the germline V gene (reference sequence). This CDR3 contains 13 residues. The J segment lost 7 bases and the V segment lost 3 bases, leaving 8 bases of the junction unmatched. As DNA, the CDR3 is TGCAGTGCTAGTACCGGGACTAGTTATGAGCAGTACTTC. It is translated as CSASTGTSYEQYF.

The chain uses TRBV18 and TRBJ1-2, with TRBD1 as a possible D gene (5 bases). The V end was cut by 4 bases, the J end by 8 bases, with 17 bases between. CDR3 length: 14 amino acids. Germline CDR1 reads KGHSH; CDR2 reads LQKENI. In DNA form, the CDR3 reads TGTGCCAGCTCACAACCTGGACAAGGCGGCGGCTACACCTTC. Amino acid sequence: CASSQPGQGGGYTF.

CDR3 in DNA: TGTGCCAGCACCACCGAAGCGGGAGATACGCAGTATTTT. Residues: CASTTEAGDTQYF. The rearrangement joins TRBV12-3 or TRBV12-4 to TRBJ2-3; a weak D match, TRBD2 (6 bases). V shed 7 bases and J shed 5 bases, with 13 bases lying between them. This CDR3 is built from 13 residues.

The chain recombines TRBV18 with TRBJ1-3, with TRBD1 matching over 10 bases. Germline CDR1 is KGHSH and CDR2 is LQKENI. J gave up 0 bases and V 2 bases, and 10 bases lay outside the gene matches. This CDR3 contains 19 residues. The CDR3 DNA reads as TGTGCCAGCTCACCAGATGGACAGGGGGTATACTACTCTGGAAACACCATATATTTT. Protein sequence: CASSPDGQGVYYSGNTIYF.

The genes are TRBV12-5 and TRBJ1-3; D ambiguous. Germline V CDR1 and CDR2: LGHNT, FRNRAP. CDR3 length equals 14 residues. V lost 7 bases and J lost 0, with 10 bases in between. The CDR3 reads CASALGSSGNTIYF. CDR3 nucleotide sequence: TGTGCTAGTGCCCTTGGCAGCTCTGGAAACACCATATATTTT.

Here the CDR3 reads CAISIGTSEHTQYF. Written as DNA, the CDR3 is TGTGCCATCAGCATCGGGACTAGCGAACACACCCAGTACTTC. The genes are TRBV10-3 and TRBJ2-5; 10 nucleotides agree with TRBD2. The CDR3 runs to 14 residues. Looked up from germline, CDR1 is ENHRY and CDR2 is SYGVKD. V was pared by 6 bases and J by 8 bases, with 9 bases of the junction left unmatched.